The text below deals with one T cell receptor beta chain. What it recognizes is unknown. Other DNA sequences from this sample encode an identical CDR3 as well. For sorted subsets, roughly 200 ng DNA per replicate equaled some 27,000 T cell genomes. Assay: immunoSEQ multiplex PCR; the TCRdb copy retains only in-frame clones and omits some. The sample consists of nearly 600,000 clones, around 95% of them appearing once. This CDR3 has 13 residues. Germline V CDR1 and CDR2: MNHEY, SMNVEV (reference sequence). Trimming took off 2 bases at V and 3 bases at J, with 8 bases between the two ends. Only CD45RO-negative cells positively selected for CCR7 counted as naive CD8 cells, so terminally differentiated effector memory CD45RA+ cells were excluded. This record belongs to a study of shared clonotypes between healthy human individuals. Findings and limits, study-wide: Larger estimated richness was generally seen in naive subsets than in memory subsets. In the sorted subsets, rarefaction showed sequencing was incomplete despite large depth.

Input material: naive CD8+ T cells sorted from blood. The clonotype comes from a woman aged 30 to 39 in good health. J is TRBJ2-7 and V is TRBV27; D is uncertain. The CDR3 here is CASSLGQHYEQYF. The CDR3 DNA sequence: TGTGCCAGCAGTTTAGGGCAGCACTACGAGCAGTACTTC.